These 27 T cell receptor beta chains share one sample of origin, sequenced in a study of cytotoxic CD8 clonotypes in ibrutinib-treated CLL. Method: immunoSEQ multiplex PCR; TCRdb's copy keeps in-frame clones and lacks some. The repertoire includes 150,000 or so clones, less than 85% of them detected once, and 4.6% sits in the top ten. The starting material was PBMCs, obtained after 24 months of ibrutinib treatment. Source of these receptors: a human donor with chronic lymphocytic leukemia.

The DNA of the CDR3 is TGTGCCTGGACCCATCGGGTGCCCAACACTGAAGCTTTCTTT. This codes for CAWTHRVPNTEAFF. V gene TRBV30 combines with J gene TRBJ1-1; D is uncertain. Germline V gives CDR1 GTSNPN, CDR2 SVGIG (reference sequence). The CDR3 runs to 14 residues. Trimming left V 4 bases short and J 2 bases short, with 14 bases between.

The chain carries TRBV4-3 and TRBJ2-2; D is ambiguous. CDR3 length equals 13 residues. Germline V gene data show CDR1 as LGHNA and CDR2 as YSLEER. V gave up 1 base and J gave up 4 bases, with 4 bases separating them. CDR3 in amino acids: CASSQVSTGELFF. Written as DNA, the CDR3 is TGCGCCAGCAGCCAAGTTTCCACCGGGGAGCTGTTTTTT.

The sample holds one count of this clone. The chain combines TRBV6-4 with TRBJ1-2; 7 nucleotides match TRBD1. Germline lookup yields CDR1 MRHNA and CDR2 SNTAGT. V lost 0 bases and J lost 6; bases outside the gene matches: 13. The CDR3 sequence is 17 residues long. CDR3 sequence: CASSDSSSQGGLHGYTF. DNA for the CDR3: TGTGCCAGCAGTGACTCGAGCTCGCAGGGGGGATTGCATGGCTACACCTTC.

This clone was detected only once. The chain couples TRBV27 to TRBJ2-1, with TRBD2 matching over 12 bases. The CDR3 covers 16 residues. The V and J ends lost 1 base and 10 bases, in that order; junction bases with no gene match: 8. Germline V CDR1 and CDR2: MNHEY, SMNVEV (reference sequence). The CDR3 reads CASSLFLAGGIGEQFF. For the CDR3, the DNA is TGTGCCAGCAGTTTATTCCTAGCGGGGGGGATAGGCGAGCAGTTCTTC.

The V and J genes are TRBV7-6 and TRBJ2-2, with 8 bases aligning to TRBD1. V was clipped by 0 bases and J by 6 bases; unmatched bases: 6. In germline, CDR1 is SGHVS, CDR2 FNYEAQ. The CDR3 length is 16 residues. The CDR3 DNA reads TGTGCCAGCAGCTTAGCGCCAGGGGGCTATGCCGGGGAGCTGTTTTTT. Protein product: CASSLAPGGYAGELFF. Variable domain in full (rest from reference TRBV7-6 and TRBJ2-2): GAGVSQSPRYKVTKRGQDVALRCDPISGHVSLYWYRQALGQGPEFLTYFNYEAQQDKSGLPNDRFSAERPEGSISTLTIQRTEQRDSAMYRCASSLAPGGYAGELFFGEGSRLTVL.

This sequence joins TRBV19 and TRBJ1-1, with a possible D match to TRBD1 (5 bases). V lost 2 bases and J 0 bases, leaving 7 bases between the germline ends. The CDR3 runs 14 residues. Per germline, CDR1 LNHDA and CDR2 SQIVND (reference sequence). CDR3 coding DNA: TGTGCCAGTAGTATACGACAGATGAACACTGAAGCTTTCTTT. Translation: CASSIRQMNTEAFF.

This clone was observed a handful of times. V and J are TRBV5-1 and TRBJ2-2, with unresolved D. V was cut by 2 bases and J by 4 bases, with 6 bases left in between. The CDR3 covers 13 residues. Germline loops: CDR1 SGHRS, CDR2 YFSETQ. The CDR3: CASSLTGTGELFF. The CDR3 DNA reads TGCGCCAGCAGCTTAACGGGCACCGGGGAGCTGTTTTTT.

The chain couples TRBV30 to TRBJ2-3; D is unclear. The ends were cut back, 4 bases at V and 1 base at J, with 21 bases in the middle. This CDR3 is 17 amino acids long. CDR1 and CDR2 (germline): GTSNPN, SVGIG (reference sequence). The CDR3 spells CAWTPLDLRSGTDTQYF. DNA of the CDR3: TGTGCCTGGACCCCGCTCGACTTACGATCAGGCACAGATACGCAGTATTTT.

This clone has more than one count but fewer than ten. The CDR3 here is CASHRNTEAFF. Here the CDR3 DNA reads TGTGCCAGTCACAGGAACACTGAAGCTTTCTTT. The chain uses TRBV25-1 and TRBJ1-1; unclear D gene. The CDR3 has 11 amino acids. Germline CDR1 reads MGHDK; CDR2 reads SYGVNS. V was trimmed by 9 bases and J by 1 base, leaving 6 bases between them.

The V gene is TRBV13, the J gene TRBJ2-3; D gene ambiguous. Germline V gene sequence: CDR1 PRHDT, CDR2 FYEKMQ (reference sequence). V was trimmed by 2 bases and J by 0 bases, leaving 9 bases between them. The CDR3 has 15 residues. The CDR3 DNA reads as TGTGCCAGCAGCTTACGTGGGCCAAGCACAGATACGCAGTATTTT. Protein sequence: CASSLRGPSTDTQYF.

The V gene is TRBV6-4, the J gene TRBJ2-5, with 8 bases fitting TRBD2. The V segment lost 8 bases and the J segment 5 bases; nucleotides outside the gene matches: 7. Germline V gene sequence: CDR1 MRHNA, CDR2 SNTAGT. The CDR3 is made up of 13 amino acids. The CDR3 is CASGRGLGETQYF. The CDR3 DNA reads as TGTGCCAGCGGGCGGGGACTAGGGGAGACCCAGTACTTC.

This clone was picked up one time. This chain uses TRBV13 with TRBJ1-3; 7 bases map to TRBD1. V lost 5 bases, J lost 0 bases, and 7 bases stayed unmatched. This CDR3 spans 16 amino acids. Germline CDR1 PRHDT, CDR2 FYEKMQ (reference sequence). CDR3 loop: CASSENRGDSGNTIYF. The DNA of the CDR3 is TGTGCCAGCAGCGAAAACAGGGGCGACTCTGGAAACACCATATATTTT.

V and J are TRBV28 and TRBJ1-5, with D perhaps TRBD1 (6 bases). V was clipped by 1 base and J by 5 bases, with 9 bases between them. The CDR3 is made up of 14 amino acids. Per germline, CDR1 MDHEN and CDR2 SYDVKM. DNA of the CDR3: TGTGCCAGCAGTTTATTCAGGGGACATCAGCCCCAGCATTTT. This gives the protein CASSLFRGHQPQHF.

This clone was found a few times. CDR3 protein: CASRPETPTSGQDSYEQYF. In nucleotides, the CDR3 is TGTGCAAGTCGCCCAGAGACCCCTACCTCGGGACAGGACTCCTACGAGCAGTACTTC. V and J are TRBV12-2 and TRBJ2-7; no DNA check was done on the table's D call, TRBD1. TRBV12-2 is termed a pseudogene. CDR3 length equals 19 residues.

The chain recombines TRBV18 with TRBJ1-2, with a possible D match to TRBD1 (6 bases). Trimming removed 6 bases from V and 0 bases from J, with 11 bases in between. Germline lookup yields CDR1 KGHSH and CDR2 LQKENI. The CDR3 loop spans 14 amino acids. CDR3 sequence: CASSRQEANYGYTF. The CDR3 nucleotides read TGTGCCAGCTCTCGACAGGAAGCTAACTATGGCTACACCTTC.

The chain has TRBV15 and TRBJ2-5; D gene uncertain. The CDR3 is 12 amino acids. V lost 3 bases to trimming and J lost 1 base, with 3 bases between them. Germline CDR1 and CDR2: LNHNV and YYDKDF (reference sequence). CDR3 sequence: CATSRTQETQYF. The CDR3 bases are TGTGCCACCAGCAGGACCCAAGAGACCCAGTACTTC.

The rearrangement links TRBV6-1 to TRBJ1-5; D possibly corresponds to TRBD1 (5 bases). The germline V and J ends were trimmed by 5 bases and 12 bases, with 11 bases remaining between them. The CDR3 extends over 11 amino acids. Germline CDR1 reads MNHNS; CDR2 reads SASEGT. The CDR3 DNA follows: TGTGCCAGCAGTTATTTAGGGGTCCAGCATTTT. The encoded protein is CASSYLGVQHF.

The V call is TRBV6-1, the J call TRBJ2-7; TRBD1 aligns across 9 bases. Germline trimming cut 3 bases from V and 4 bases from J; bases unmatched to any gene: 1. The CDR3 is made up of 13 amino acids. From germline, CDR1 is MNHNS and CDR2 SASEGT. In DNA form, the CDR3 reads TGTGCCAGCAGTGAGGACAGGGGTTACGAGCAGTACTTC. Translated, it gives CASSEDRGYEQYF.

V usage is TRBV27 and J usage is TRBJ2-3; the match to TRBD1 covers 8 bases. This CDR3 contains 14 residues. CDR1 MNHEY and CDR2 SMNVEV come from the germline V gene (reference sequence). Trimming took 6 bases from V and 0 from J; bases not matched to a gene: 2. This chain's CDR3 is CASRRTGSTDTQYF. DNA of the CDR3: TGTGCCAGCAGACGGACAGGGAGCACAGATACGCAGTATTTT.

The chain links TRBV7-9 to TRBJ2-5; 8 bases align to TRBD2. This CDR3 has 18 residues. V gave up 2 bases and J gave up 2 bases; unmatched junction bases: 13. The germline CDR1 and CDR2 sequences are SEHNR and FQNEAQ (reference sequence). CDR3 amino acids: CASSLPPRIGGRQETQYF. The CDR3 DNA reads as TGTGCCAGCAGCTTACCCCCCCGGATTGGCGGGAGGCAAGAGACCCAGTACTTC.

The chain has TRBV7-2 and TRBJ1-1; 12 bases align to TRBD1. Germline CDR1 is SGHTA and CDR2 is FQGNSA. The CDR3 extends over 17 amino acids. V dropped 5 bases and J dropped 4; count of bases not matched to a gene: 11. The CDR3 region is CASSRRGQGARGTEAFF. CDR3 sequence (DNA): TGTGCCAGCAGCCGACGGGGACAGGGGGCGCGGGGCACTGAAGCTTTCTTT.

The CDR3 DNA follows: TGTGCCAGCAGTGAAGCGGTGGGATGGGGCTACACCTTC. Translating it yields CASSEAVGWGYTF. The V gene is TRBV6-1, the J gene TRBJ1-2; D gene ambiguous. Trimming stripped 0 bases from V and 8 bases from J, with 10 bases between. This CDR3 has 13 residues. The V gene's germline CDR1 is MNHNS and CDR2 SASEGT.

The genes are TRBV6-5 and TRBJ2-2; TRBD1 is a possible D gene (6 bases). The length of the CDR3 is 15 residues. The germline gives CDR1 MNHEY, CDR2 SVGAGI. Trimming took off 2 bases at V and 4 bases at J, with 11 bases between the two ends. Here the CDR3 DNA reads TGTGCCAGCAGTTACGCGCAGGGGCGCACCGGGGAGCTGTTTTTT. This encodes CASSYAQGRTGELFF.

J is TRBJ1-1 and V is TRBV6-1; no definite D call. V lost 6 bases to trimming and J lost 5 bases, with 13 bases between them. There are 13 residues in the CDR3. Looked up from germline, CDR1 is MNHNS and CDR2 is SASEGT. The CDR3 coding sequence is TGTGCCAGCAGCTGGGCCCCGAGGACTGAAGCTTTCTTT. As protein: CASSWAPRTEAFF.

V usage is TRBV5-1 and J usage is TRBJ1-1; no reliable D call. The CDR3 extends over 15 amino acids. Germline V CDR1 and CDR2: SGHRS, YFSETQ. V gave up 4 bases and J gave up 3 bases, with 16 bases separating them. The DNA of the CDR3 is TGCGCCAGCAGCCCGAGGGATTTCCGGGACACTGAAGCTTTCTTT. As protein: CASSPRDFRDTEAFF.

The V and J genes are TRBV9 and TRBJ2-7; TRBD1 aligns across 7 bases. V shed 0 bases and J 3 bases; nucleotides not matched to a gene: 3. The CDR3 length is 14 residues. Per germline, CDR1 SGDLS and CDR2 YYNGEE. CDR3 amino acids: CASSVGQGIYEQYF. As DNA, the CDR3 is TGTGCCAGCAGCGTAGGACAGGGAATCTACGAGCAGTACTTC.

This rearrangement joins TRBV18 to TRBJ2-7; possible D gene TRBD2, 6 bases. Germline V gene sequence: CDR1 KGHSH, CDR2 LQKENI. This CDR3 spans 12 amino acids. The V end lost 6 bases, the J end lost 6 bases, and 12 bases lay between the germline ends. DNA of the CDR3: TGTGCCAGCTCGGAGGGACTGCGCGAGCAGTACTTC. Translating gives CASSEGLREQYF.